This T cell receptor beta chain was recorded in a study of blood T cells in healthy people across ages. It was with a sample-barcoded 5' primer and a J-beta primer mix that a second PCR of about 6 to 12 cycles was run. TCRdb fed the 5' RACE reads into MiXCR, producing one record per CDR3 protein. The table has 1,500,000 or so distinct CDR3 sequences, 59% seen once. Germline CDR1 reads LGHDT; CDR2 reads YNNKEL (reference sequence). The V and J ends lost 0 bases and 2 bases respectively, with 26 bases between them. The CDR3 spans 22 residues. This sequence originates from a man aged 18 to 35 in good health. Specimen: blood. The chain has TRBV3-1 and TRBJ2-6; D is unresolved. The CDR3 sequence: CASSQEARWTDTRTPGANVLTF. The CDR3 nucleotides read TGTGCCAGCAGCCAAGAAGCCCGATGGACCGACACCCGGACCCCTGGGGCCAACGTCCTGACTTTC.